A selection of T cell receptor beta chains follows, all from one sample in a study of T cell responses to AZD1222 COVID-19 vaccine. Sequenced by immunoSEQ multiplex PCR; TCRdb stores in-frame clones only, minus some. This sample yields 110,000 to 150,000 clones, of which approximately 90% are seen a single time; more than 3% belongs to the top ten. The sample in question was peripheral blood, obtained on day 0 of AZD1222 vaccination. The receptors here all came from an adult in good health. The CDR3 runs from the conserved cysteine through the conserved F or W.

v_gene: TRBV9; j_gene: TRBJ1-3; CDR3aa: CASSVGRTRISGNTIYF
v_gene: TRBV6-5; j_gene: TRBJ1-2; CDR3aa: CASSPGTKSSYTF
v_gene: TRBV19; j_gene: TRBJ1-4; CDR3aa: CASSSTGLTNEKLFF
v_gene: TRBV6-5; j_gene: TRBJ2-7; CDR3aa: CASSSRGIDEQYF
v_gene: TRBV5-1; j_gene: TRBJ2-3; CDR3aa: CASREERETNTQYF
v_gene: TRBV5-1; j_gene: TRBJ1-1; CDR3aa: CASSLERDGTEAFF
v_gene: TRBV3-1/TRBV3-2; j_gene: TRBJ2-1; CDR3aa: CASSQFPGQNEQFF
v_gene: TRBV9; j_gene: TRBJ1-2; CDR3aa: CASSAQGIYGYTF
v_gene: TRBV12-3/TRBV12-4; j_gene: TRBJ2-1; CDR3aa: CASSLTAPNEQFF
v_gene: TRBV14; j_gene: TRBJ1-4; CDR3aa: CASSPLSATNEKLFF
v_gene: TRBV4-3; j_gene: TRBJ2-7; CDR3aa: CASSQDRGQPPDEQYF